This T cell receptor beta chain is from a study of shared clonotypes between healthy human individuals. The study's findings and limits: The represented genetic and exposure-history diversity was limited by the small number of donors.

A remark on this clone: Its target is unknown.

Original analysis: ImmunoSEQ sequences covered only the junction and lacked quality scores; filtering therefore differed. Assay: immunoSEQ multiplex PCR; the TCRdb copy retains only in-frame clones and omits some. From that table come the V and J calls and clone size; the DNA was used to work out D and trimming. The table records 520,000 or so clones, 79% of them present only once. V dropped 3 bases and J dropped 0 bases, with 13 bases sitting between them. The CDR3 runs to 17 residues. Germline values: CDR1 SGDLS, CDR2 YYNGEE. Input material: PBMCs. This clonotype was sampled from a woman aged 35 to 49 in good health. Some clones in this sample may be carry-over from other donors' samples. The chain employs TRBV9 and TRBJ2-6; D is unresolved. CDR3 residues: CASSGASSRSGANVLTF. CDR3 sequence (DNA): TGTGCCAGCAGCGGCGCTTCCAGCCGCTCTGGGGCCAACGTCCTGACTTTC.